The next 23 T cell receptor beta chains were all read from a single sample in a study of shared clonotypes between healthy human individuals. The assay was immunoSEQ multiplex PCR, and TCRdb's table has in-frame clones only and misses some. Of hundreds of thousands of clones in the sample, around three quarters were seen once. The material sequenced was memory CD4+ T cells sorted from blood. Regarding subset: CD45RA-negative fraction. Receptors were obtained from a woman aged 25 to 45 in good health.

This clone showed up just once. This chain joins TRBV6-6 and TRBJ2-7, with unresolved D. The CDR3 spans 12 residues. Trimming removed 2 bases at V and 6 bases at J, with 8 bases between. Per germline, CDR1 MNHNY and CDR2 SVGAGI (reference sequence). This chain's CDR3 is CASSYQASEQYF. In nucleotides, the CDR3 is TGTGCCAGCAGTTACCAAGCGAGCGAGCAGTACTTC.

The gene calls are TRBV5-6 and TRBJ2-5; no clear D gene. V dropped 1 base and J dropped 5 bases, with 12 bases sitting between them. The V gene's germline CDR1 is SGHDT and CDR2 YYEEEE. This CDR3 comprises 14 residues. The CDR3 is CASSLSSFRETQYF. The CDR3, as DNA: TGTGCCAGCAGCTTGTCCAGTTTCAGGGAGACCCAGTACTTC. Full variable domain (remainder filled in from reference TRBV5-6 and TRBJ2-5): DAGVTQSPTHLIKTRGQQVTLRCSPKSGHDTVSWYQQALGQGPQFIFQYYEEEERQRGNFPDRFSGHQFPNYSSELNVNALLLGDSALYLCASSLSSFRETQYFGPGTRLLVL.

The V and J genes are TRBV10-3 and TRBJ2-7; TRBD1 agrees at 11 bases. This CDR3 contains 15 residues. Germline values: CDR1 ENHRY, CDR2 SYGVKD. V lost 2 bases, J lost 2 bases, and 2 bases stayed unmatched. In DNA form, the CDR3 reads TGTGCCATCAGTGAGGCGGACAGGGGGCCCTACGAGCAGTACTTC. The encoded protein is CAISEADRGPYEQYF.

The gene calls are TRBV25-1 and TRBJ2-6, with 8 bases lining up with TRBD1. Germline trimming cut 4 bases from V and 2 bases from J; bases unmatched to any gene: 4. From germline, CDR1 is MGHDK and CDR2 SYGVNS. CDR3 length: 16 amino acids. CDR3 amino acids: CASSADRETGANVLTF. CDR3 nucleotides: TGTGCCAGCAGTGCGGACAGGGAAACTGGGGCCAACGTCCTGACTTTC. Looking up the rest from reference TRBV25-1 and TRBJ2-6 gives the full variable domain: EADIYQTPRYLVIGTGKKITLECSQTMGHDKMYWYQQDPGMELHLIHYSYGVNSTEKGDLSSESTVSRIRTEHFPLTLESARPSHTSQYLCASSADRETGANVLTFGAGSRLTVL.

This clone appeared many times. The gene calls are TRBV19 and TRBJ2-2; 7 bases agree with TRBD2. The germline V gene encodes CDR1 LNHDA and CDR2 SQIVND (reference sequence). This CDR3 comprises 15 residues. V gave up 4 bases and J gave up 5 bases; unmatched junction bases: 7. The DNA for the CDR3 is TGTGCCAGTAGTAATAGGGAGGGAATGACCGGGGAGCTGTTTTTT. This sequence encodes CASSNREGMTGELFF. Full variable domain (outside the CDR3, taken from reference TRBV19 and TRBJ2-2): DGGITQSPKYLFRKEGQNVTLSCEQNLNHDAMYWYRQDPGQGLRLIYYSQIVNDFQKGDIAEGYSVSREKKESFPLTVTSAQKNPTAFYLCASSNREGMTGELFFGEGSRLTVL.

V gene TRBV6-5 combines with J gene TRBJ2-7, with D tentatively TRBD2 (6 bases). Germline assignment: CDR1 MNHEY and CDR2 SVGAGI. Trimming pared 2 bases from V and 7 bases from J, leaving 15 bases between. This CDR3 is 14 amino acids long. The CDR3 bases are TGTGCCAGCAGTTACAGGCCGAGTGCGGGGGAGCAGTACTTC. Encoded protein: CASSYRPSAGEQYF.

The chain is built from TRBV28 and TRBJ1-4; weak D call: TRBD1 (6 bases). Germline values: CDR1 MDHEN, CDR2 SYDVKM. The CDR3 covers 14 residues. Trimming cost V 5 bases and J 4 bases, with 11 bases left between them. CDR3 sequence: CASSGSGVNEKLFF. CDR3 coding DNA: TGTGCCAGCAGTGGGTCAGGGGTTAATGAAAAACTGTTTTTT. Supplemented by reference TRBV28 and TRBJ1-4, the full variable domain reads DVKVTQSSRYLVKRTGEKVFLECVQDMDHENMFWYRQDPGLGLRLIYFSYDVKMKEKGDIPEGYSVSREKKERFSLILESASTNQTSMYLCASSGSGVNEKLFFGSGTQLSVL.

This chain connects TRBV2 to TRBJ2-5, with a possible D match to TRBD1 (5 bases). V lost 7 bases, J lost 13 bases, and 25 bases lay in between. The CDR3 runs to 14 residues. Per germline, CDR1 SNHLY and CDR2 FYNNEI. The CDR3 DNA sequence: TGTGCCAGCATCCCGACGACAGACCCAAGATTTACGTACTTC. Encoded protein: CASIPTTDPRFTYF.

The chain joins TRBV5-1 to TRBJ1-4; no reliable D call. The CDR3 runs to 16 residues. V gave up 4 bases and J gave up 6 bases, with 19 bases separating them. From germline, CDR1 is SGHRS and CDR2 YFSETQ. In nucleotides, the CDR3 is TGCGCCAGCAGCCCGAATGTCGTGGCGGAGGATGAAAAACTGTTTTTT. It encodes CASSPNVVAEDEKLFF.

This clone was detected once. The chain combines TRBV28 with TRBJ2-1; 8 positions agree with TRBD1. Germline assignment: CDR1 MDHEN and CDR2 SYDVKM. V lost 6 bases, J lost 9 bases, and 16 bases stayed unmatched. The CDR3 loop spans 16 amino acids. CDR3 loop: CASRTSQGGLVTEQFF. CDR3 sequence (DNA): TGTGCCAGCAGAACTTCACAGGGGGGTCTCGTCACTGAGCAGTTCTTC. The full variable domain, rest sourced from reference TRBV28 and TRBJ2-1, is DVKVTQSSRYLVKRTGEKVFLECVQDMDHENMFWYRQDPGLGLRLIYFSYDVKMKEKGDIPEGYSVSREKKERFSLILESASTNQTSMYLCASRTSQGGLVTEQFFGPGTRLTVL.

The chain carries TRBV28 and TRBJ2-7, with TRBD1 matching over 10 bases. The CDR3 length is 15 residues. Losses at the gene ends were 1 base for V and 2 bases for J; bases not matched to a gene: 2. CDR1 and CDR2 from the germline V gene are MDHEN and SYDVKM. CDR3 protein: CASSLSGTGAYEQYF. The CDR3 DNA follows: TGTGCCAGCAGTTTATCTGGGACAGGGGCCTACGAGCAGTACTTC.

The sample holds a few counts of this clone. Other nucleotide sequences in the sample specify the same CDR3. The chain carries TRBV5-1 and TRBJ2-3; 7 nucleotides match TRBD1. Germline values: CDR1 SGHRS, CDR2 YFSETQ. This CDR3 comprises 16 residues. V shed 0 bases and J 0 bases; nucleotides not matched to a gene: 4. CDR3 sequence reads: CASSLVQGPSTDTQYF. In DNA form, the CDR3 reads TGCGCCAGCAGCTTGGTACAGGGGCCGAGCACAGATACGCAGTATTTT. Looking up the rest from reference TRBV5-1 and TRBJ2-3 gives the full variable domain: KAGVTQTPRYLIKTRGQQVTLSCSPISGHRSVSWYQQTPGQGLQFLFEYFSETQRNKGNFPGRFSGRQFSNSRSEMNVSTLELGDSALYLCASSLVQGPSTDTQYFGPGTRLTVL.

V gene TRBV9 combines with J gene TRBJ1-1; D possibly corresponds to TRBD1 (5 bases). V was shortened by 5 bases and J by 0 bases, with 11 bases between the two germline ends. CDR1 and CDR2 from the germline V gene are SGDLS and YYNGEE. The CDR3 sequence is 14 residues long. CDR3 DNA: TGTGCCAGCAGTGCGGGGACGGTGAACACTGAAGCTTTCTTT. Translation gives CASSAGTVNTEAFF.

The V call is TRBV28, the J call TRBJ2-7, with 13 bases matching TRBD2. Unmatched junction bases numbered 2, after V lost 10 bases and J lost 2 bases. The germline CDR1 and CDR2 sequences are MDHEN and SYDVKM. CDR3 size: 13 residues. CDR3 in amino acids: CAIGTSGTYEQYF. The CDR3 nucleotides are TGTGCCATCGGGACTAGCGGGACCTACGAGCAGTACTTC.

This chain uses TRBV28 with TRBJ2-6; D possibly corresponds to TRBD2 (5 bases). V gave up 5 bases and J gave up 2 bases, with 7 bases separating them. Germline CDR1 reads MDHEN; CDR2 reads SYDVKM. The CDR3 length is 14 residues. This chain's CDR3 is CASSAGAGANVLTF. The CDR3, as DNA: TGTGCCAGCAGTGCCGGGGCTGGGGCCAACGTCCTGACTTTC.

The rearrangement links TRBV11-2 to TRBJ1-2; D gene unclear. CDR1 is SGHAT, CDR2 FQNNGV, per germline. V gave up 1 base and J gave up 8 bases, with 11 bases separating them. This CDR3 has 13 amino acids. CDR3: CASSLGESRGYTF. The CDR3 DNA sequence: TGTGCCAGCAGCTTAGGCGAGAGTAGGGGCTACACCTTC. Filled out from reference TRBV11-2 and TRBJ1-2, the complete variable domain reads EAGVAQSPRYKIIEKRQSVAFWCNPISGHATLYWYQQILGQGPKLLIQFQNNGVVDDSQLPKDRFSAERLKGVDSTLKIQPAKLEDSAVYLCASSLGESRGYTFGSGTRLTVV.

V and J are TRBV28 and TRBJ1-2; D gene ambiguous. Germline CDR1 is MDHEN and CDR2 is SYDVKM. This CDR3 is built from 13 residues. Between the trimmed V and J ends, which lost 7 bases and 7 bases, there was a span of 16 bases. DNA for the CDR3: TGTGCCAGCACCCAGAGTAGGGAACTTGGCTACACCTTC. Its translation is CASTQSRELGYTF.

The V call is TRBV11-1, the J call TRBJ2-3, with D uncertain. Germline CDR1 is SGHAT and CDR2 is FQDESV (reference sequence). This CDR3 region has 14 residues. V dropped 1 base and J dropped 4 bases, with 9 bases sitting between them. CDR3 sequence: CASSLVGGADTQYF. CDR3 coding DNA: TGTGCCAGCAGCTTAGTAGGTGGAGCAGATACGCAGTATTTT.

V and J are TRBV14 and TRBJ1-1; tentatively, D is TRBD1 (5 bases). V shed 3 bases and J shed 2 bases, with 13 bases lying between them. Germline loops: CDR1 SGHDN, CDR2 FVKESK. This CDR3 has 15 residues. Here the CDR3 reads CASSQPGPINTEAFF. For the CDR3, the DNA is TGTGCCAGCAGCCAGCCGGGACCGATCAACACTGAAGCTTTCTTT. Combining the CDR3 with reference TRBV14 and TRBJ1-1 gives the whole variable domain EAGVTQFPSHSVIEKGQTVTLRCDPISGHDNLYWYRRVMGKEIKFLLHFVKESKQDESGMPNNRFLAERTGGTYSTLKVQPAELEDSGVYFCASSQPGPINTEAFFGQGTRLTVV.

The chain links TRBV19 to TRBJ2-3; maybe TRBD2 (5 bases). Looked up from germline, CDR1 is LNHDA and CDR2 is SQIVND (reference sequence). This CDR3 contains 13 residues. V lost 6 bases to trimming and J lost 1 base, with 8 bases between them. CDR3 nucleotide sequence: TGTGCCAGTAGAGGGAGTGGCACAGATACGCAGTATTTT. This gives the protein CASRGSGTDTQYF. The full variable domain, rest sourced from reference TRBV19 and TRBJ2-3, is DGGITQSPKYLFRKEGQNVTLSCEQNLNHDAMYWYRQDPGQGLRLIYYSQIVNDFQKGDIAEGYSVSREKKESFPLTVTSAQKNPTAFYLCASRGSGTDTQYFGPGTRLTVL.

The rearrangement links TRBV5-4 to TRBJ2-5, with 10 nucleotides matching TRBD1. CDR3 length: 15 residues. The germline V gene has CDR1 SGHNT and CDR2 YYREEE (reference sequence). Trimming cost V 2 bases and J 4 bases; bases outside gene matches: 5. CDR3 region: CASSFGQGVGETQYF. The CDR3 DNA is TGTGCCAGCAGCTTCGGACAGGGGGTCGGAGAGACCCAGTACTTC.

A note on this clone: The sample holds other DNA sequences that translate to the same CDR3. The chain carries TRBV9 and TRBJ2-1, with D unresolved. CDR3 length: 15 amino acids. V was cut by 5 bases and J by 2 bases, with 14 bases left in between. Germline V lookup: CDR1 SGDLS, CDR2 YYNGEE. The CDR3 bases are TGTGCCAGCAGTCGGCTACAAGGACCCTACAATGAGCAGTTCTTC. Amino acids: CASSRLQGPYNEQFF.

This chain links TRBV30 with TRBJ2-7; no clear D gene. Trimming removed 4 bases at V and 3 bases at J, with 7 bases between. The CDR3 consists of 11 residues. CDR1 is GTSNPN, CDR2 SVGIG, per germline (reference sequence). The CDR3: CAWISNYEQYF. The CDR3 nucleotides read TGTGCCTGGATTAGCAACTACGAGCAGTACTTC.